This entry features one T cell receptor beta chain sequence. The table came from immunoSEQ multiplex PCR; TCRdb's copy has only in-frame clones and leaves some out. The table shows more than 50,000 clones, with 94% occurring only once. The data are from a study of T cell changes during pregnancy in multiple sclerosis. The germline CDR1 and CDR2 sequences are GTSNPN and SVGIG (reference sequence). The CDR3 consists of 16 residues. V was trimmed by 3 bases and J by 6 bases, leaving 20 bases between them. The chain combines TRBV30 with TRBJ2-2; a weak D match, TRBD2 (6 bases). Specimen: CD8+ T cells from peripheral blood mononuclear cells, collected after pregnancy. This TCR came from a female donor with multiple sclerosis, enrolled in a pregnancy study. CDR3 DNA: TGTGCCTGGAGGCCCCCTCCCGCGGGGTTACCCGGGGAGCTGTTTTTT. Its translation: CAWRPPPAGLPGELFF. Full variable domain (rest looked up from reference TRBV30 and TRBJ2-2): SQTIHQWPATLVQPVGSPLSLECTVEGTSNPNLYWYRQAAGRGLQLLFYSVGIGQISSEVPQNLSASRPQDRQFILSSKKLLLSDSGFYLCAWRPPPAGLPGELFFGEGSRLTVL.